This T cell receptor beta chain was captured in a study of shared clonotypes between healthy human individuals. Sequencing was performed with immunoSEQ multiplex PCR; in TCRdb, only in-frame clones are kept and a portion is missing. There are some 660,000 clones in the sample; around 78% occur only once, and 1.5% to 2% lies in the top ten. V lost 5 bases, J lost 4 bases, and 15 bases lay in between. This CDR3 has 15 amino acids. CDR1 and CDR2 (germline): ENHRY, SYGVKD. This rearrangement joins TRBV10-3 to TRBJ1-5; D perhaps matches TRBD1 (6 bases). The origin of this receptor is a young woman in good health. The specimen was memory CD4+ T cells sorted from blood. Subset reported: CD45RA-negative fraction. The CDR3: CAISSQDRENQPQHF. The CDR3 DNA is TGTGCCATCAGTTCCCAGGACAGAGAGAATCAGCCCCAGCATTTT.